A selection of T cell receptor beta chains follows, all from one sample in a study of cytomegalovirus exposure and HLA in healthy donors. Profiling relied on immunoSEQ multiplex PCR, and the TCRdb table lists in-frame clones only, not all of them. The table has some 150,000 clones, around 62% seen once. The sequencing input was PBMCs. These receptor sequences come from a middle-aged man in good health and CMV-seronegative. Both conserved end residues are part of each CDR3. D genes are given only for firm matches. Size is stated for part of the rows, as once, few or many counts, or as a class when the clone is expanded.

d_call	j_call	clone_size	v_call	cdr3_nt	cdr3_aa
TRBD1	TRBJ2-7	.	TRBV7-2	TGTGCCAGCAGCTTTTCTGGACAGGCCTTGCGCTACGAGCAGTACTTC	CASSFSGQALRYEQYF
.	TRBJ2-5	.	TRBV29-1	TGCAGCGTTGATTTCAGGAACCAAGAGACCCAGTACTTC	CSVDFRNQETQYF
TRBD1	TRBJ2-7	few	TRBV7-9	TGTGCCAGCAGTAGACAGGGGAGCGACGAGCAGTACTTC	CASSRQGSDEQYF
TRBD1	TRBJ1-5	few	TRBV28	TGTGCCAGCAGTTTTATTGAGGGGGCTGATCAGCCCCAGCATTTT	CASSFIEGADQPQHF
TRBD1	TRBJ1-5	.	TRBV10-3	TGTGCCATCAGCGGACAGGGTAGCAATCAGCCCCAGCATTTT	CAISGQGSNQPQHF
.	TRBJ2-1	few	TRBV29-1	TGCAGCGTTGAAGATTCGGACTTATCGGTCTACAATGAGCAGTTCTTC	CSVEDSDLSVYNEQFF
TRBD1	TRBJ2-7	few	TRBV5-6	TGTGCCAGCAGCTTCCAGGGGGCCTACTACGAGCAGTACTTC	CASSFQGAYYEQYF
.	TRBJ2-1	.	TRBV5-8	TGTGCCAGCAGCTTGGCGACAGGCCGCAATGAGCAGTTCTTC	CASSLATGRNEQFF
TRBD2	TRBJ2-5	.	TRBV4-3	TGCGCCAGCAGCCAAGGGCTAGCGGGAGAGACCCAGTACTTC	CASSQGLAGETQYF
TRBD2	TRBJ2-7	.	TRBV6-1	TGTGCCAGCAGTGGTGGGGGGGTTGGATACGAGCAGTACTTC	CASSGGGVGYEQYF
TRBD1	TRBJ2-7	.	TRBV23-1	TGCGCCAGCAGTCATCCCGGGACAGGGAGCCGCTACGAGCAGTACTTC	CASSHPGTGSRYEQYF
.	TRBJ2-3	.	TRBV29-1	TGCAGCGTTTTGACCTACGCTACTCTGAGTGGGGACTCAGATACGCAGTATTTT	CSVLTYATLSGDSDTQYF
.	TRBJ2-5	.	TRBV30	TGTGCCTGGAGTCAACAGGGTAGAGAGACCCAGTACTTC	CAWSQQGRETQYF
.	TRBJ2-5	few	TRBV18	TGTGCCAGCTCACCAACTCAGGGACTTCTCCAAGAGACCCAGTACTTC	CASSPTQGLLQETQYF
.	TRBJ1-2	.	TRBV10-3	TGTGCCATCAGTGAGTCGAGGCGGGACTATGGCTACACCTTC	CAISESRRDYGYTF
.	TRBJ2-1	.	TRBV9	TGTGCCAGCAGCCTTACAACGTTCTCCTACAATGAGCAGTTCTTC	CASSLTTFSYNEQFF
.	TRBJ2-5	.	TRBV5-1	TGCGCCAGCCACGGTGGAGGGGGGGGTCAAGAGACCCAGTACTTC	CASHGGGGGQETQYF
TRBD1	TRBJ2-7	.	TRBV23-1	TGCGCCAGCAGTCAACCTTCAGACAGGGGGTCTAACAAGGACGAGCAGTACTTC	CASSQPSDRGSNKDEQYF
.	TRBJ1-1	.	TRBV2	TGTGCCAGCAGGCTAGGTATGAACACTGAAGCTTTCTTT	CASRLGMNTEAFF
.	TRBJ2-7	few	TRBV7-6	TGTGCCAGCAGCCCCACCTCGACTACTAGAGGATTCTACGAGCAGTACTTC	CASSPTSTTRGFYEQYF
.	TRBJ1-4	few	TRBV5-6	TGTGCCAGCAGCCCTGGTAGGGAGGAAAAACTGTTTTTT	CASSPGREEKLFF
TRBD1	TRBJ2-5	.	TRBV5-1	TGCGCCAGCAGCTTGAAGGGACAGGGGGCGTGGGAGCAGTACTTC	CASSLKGQGAWEQYF
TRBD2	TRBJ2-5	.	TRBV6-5	TGTGCCAGCAGGCTTGGGGGGGGGATCCAAGAGACCCAGTACTTC	CASRLGGGIQETQYF
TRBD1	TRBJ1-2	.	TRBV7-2	TGTGCCAGCAGCTCCCGACAGGGGGCTTATGGCTACACCTTC	CASSSRQGAYGYTF
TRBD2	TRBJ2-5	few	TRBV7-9	TGTGCCAGCAGCAAATTACTAGCGGGAGATGCGGAGACCCAGTACTTC	CASSKLLAGDAETQYF
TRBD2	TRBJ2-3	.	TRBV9	TGTGCCAGCAGCCTTAGCGGGGGGAACACAGATACGCAGTATTTT	CASSLSGGNTDTQYF
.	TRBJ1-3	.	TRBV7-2	TGTGCCAGCAGCCGAGCGCCTTCGGTTTCAGGAAACACCATATATTTT	CASSRAPSVSGNTIYF
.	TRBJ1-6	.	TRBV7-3	TGTGCCAGCAGCTTGGGGGGTGATTCACCCCTCCACTTT	CASSLGGDSPLHF
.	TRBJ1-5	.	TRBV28	TGTGCCAGCAGTTTAACAGATCATCAGCCCCAGCATTTT	CASSLTDHQPQHF
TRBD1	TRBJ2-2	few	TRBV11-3	TGTGCCAGCAGCTCCGACAGGGCCACCGGGGAGCTGTTTTTT	CASSSDRATGELFF
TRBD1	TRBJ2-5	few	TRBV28	TGTGCCAGCAGCAACAGGGGAAAGGGGGACCAAGAGACCCAGTACTTC	CASSNRGKGDQETQYF
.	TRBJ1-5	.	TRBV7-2	TGTGCCAGCAGCCCGACAGGCTATAGCAATCAGCCCCAGCATTTT	CASSPTGYSNQPQHF
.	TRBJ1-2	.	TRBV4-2	TGTGCCAGCAGCCAAGGAGTCCCCCTCTCCTATGGCTACACCTTC	CASSQGVPLSYGYTF
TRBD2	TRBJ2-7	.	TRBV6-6	TGTGCCAGCAGTTACTCTAGCGGGGACGGCGAGCAGTACTTC	CASSYSSGDGEQYF
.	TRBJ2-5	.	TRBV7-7	TGTGCCAGCAGCTTACGAGGGGGGGCGAGGGGCGAGACCCAGTACTTC	CASSLRGGARGETQYF
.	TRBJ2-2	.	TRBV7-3	TGTGCCAGCAGCGGAGACTTCGGCACCGGGGAGCTGTTTTTT	CASSGDFGTGELFF
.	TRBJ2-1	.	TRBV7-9	TGTGCCAGCAGCTTAGTACAGGGACATGGATATGAGCAGTTCTTC	CASSLVQGHGYEQFF
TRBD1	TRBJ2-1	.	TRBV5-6	TGTGCCAGCAGCTTGGCTACAGGGGGCGTTGGGGATGAGCAGTTCTTC	CASSLATGGVGDEQFF
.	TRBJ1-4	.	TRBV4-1	TGCGCCAGCAGCCAAGAAAACAGCTCTAATGAAAAACTGTTTTTT	CASSQENSSNEKLFF
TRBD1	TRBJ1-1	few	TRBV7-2	TGTGCCAGCAGCCGCGGACAGGGGGAAGCTTTCTTT	CASSRGQGEAFF
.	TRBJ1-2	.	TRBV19	TGTGCCAGTAGTATAGACCAGGACAGCTATGGCTACACCTTC	CASSIDQDSYGYTF
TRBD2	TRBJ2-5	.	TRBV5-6	TGTGCCAGCAGCTTGGAGGGGACTAGCGTCGCGGAGACCCAGTACTTC	CASSLEGTSVAETQYF
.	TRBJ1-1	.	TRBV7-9	TGTGCCAGCATCAAAGGGGGGAACACTGAAGCTTTCTTT	CASIKGGNTEAFF
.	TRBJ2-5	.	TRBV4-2	TGTGCCAGCAGCCAAGATCGCCGACGACCTTGGGAGGCCCAGTACTTC	CASSQDRRRPWEAQYF
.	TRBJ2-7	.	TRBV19	TGTGCCAGTAGCAGGTCCGGGGAGGCCTACGAGCAGTACTTC	CASSRSGEAYEQYF
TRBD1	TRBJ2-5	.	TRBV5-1	TGCGCCAGCAGCGATCCCGCAGGGGGCGCGGAGACCCAGTACTTC	CASSDPAGGAETQYF
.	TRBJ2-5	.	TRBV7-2	TGTGCCAGCAGCTTAGGGTGGGCCGTCCCGGAGACCCAGTACTTC	CASSLGWAVPETQYF
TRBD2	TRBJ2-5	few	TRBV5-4	TGTGCCAGCAGCTTGAGGAGCGGGGGGGCGGTAGAGACCCAGTACTTC	CASSLRSGGAVETQYF
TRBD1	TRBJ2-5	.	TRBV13	TGTGCCAGCAGCTTAGGGACAGGGCAAGAGACCCAGTACTTC	CASSLGTGQETQYF
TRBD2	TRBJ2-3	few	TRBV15	TGTGCCACCAGCAGAGGGGAGGGGACGGATACGCAGTATTTT	CATSRGEGTDTQYF
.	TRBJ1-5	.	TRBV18	TGTGCCAGCTCACCAAAAGGTGGGGGGAATAGCAATCAGCCCCAGCATTTT	CASSPKGGGNSNQPQHF
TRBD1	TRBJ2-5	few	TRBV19	TGTGCCAGTAGTCGACAGGGGGGGACCCAGTACTTC	CASSRQGGTQYF
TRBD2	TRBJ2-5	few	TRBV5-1	TGCGCCAGCAGCCCTGGACTAGCGGGGGCTCAAGAGACCCAGTACTTC	CASSPGLAGAQETQYF
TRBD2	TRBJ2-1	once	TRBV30	TGTGCCTGGAGTCCAATGGGACTAGCTCTACATGAGCAGTTCTTC	CAWSPMGLALHEQFF
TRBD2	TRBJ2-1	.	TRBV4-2	TGTGCCAGCAGCCTGAGGACTAGCGGGGGCCCGAGGGATGAGCAGTTCTTC	CASSLRTSGGPRDEQFF
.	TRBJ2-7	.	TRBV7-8	TGTGCCAGCAGCTACGACAGACCCTACGAGCAGTACTTC	CASSYDRPYEQYF
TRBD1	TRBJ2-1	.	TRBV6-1	TGTGCCAGCAGTGTGGGACAGGGCTCCTACAATGAGCAGTTCTTC	CASSVGQGSYNEQFF
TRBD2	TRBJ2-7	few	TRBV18	TGTGCCAGCTCACCCACTAGCGGGGGGGCCCACGAGCAGTACTTC	CASSPTSGGAHEQYF
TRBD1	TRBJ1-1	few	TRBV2	TGTGCCAGCAGTGAAGAAGGACAGGAGAACACTGAAGCTTTCTTT	CASSEEGQENTEAFF